This T cell receptor (beta chain) was identified in a study of blood T cell repertoires in COVID-19. In the source study's methods: For nucleated cells, counts were estimated from reference gene primer amplification. Sequencing used immunoSEQ multiplex PCR; TCRdb keeps in-frame clones, though not all of them. The V and J calls and the clone size are those of that table, but D and trimming were determined from the DNA. The data contain over 60,000 clones, 70% to 90% of them singletons. The clonotype originates from a woman older than 75 with active COVID-19. Input material: peripheral blood.

The DNA for the CDR3 is TGTGCCAGCAGCTTAACCCACGGGACTCCCGAGACCCAGTACTTC. Protein: CASSLTHGTPETQYF. The V and J genes are TRBV7-2 and TRBJ2-5; the D gene is possibly TRBD2 (6 bases). Germline lookup yields CDR1 SGHTA and CDR2 FQGNSA. Deletions cut 2 bases from V and 5 bases from J, with 15 bases between. The length of the CDR3 is 15 residues.